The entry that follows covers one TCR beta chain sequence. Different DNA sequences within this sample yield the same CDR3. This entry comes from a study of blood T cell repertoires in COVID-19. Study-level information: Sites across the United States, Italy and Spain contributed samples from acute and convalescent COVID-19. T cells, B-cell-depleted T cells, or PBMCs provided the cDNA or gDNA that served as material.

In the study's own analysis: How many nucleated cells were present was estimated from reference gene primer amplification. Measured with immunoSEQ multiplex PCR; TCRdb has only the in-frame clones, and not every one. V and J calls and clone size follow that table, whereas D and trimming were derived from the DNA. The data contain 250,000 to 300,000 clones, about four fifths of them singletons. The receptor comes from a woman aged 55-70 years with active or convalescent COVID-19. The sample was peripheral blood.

CDR3 sequence reads: CASSLGGARTGELFF. The CDR3 bases are TGTGCCAGCAGCCTCGGGGGGGCGCGGACCGGGGAGCTGTTTTTT. The V and J genes are TRBV3-1 (or the pseudogene TRBV3-2) and TRBJ2-2; 8 bases match TRBD2. This CDR3 has 15 amino acids. Germline CDR1 LGHDT, CDR2 YNNKEL (reference sequence). V gave up 4 bases and J gave up 5 bases; unmatched junction bases: 6.